This is a list of T cell receptor beta chains from one sample in a study of long-term antiretroviral therapy in people with HIV. Using immunoSEQ multiplex PCR, the repertoire was profiled, and TCRdb retains in-frame clones only, with some absent. The sample lists about 37,000 clones; around 86% were seen once. Specimen: unsorted PBMCs, collected 1 year after starting antiretroviral therapy. These receptors came from a man between 18 and 29 years old with HIV. Each CDR3 is given without its conserved first and last residue.

V: TRBV5-1
J: TRBJ2-5
CDR3: ASSSVAGEETQY

V: TRBV7-9
J: TRBJ1-1
CDR3: ASSFWDTEAF

V: TRBV14
J: TRBJ2-5
CDR3: ASSRRGVETQY

V: TRBV6-5
J: TRBJ2-2
CDR3: ASSYSLGAGTGELF

V: TRBV27
J: TRBJ2-2
CDR3: ASSLVGNTGELF

V: TRBV6-5
J: TRBJ1-5
CDR3: ASSYGTPRSNQPQH

V: TRBV19
J: TRBJ2-7
CDR3: ASSAQVGAYEQY

V: TRBV4-2
J: TRBJ1-1
CDR3: ASSQDGGMNTEAF

V: TRBV5-1
J: TRBJ2-1
CDR3: ASSPLAGYNEQF

V: TRBV6-5
J: TRBJ1-1
CDR3: ASSHQDSRTEAF

V: TRBV11-3
J: TRBJ2-6
CDR3: ASSPRTGSGANVLT

V: TRBV25-1
J: TRBJ2-5
CDR3: ASSERRETQY

V: TRBV5-1
J: TRBJ1-1
CDR3: ASSPDRGPGTEAF

V: TRBV14
J: TRBJ2-1
CDR3: ASSPLDRDEQF

V: TRBV11-2
J: TRBJ2-7
CDR3: ASSSPKTGETYEQY

V: TRBV5-6
J: TRBJ1-5
CDR3: ASSQGARNQPQH

V: TRBV5-1
J: TRBJ1-5
CDR3: ASSLAGGNQPQH

V: TRBV7-8
J: TRBJ2-2
CDR3: ASSLGSTETGELF

V: TRBV7-3
J: TRBJ2-5
CDR3: ASSIGTGEKY

V: TRBV5-1
J: -
CDR3: ASSLDPGGYEQY

V: TRBV9
J: TRBJ2-7
CDR3: ASSARDNSYEQY

V: TRBV6-5
J: TRBJ2-7
CDR3: ASSYDRYEQY

V: TRBV12-5
J: TRBJ1-5
CDR3: ASGWDISQPQH

V: TRBV6-4
J: TRBJ1-2
CDR3: ASSERGGPGYT

V: TRBV7-3
J: TRBJ1-1
CDR3: ASSLNAGGRTEAF

V: TRBV28
J: TRBJ1-2
CDR3: ASGTKIDGYT

V: TRBV9
J: TRBJ2-6
CDR3: ASSVNLTPTGKPGANVLT

V: TRBV18
J: TRBJ2-2
CDR3: ASSQGQGATGELF

V: TRBV19
J: TRBJ1-2
CDR3: ASRERVVAQGYT

V: TRBV6-5
J: TRBJ2-7
CDR3: ASSYPSTGGEQY

V: TRBV28
J: TRBJ1-2
CDR3: ASSLTPGTGNGYT

V: TRBV28
J: TRBJ2-7
CDR3: ASSPVASDYEQY

V: TRBV18
J: TRBJ2-2
CDR3: ASSGREENTGELF

V: TRBV27
J: TRBJ2-7
CDR3: ASRKRISGTGGTRDYEQY

V: TRBV11-1
J: TRBJ2-2
CDR3: ASSSTGWGTGELF

V: TRBV7-2
J: TRBJ1-2
CDR3: ASSTYRGAPLYGYT

V: TRBV5-4
J: TRBJ2-1
CDR3: ASSLRRETYNEQF

V: TRBV6-1
J: TRBJ1-1
CDR3: ASSDGMNTEAF